This is a list of T cell receptor beta chains from one sample in a study of cytomegalovirus exposure and HLA in healthy donors. The assay was immunoSEQ multiplex PCR, and TCRdb's table has in-frame clones only and misses some. The repertoire holds about 280,000 clones, with roughly 88% as singletons. Sequenced input: PBMCs. The receptors come from a woman aged 18-35 years in good health and CMV-seronegative. Each CDR3 is given with its conserved first and last residue. A D gene is named only where the DNA matches it firmly. Some rows mark clone size as missing; the rest say once, few, many or name a class of expanded clone.

size: NA
D: NA
J: TRBJ2-7
V: TRBV7-4
DNA: TGTGCCAGCAGCTGGACAGCCCGCTACGAGCAGTACTTC
CDR3: CASSWTARYEQYF

size: NA
D: TRBD1
J: TRBJ1-2
V: TRBV28
DNA: TGTGCCAGCAGAACCCCGGGACAGGATGGCTACACCTTC
CDR3: CASRTPGQDGYTF

size: few
D: NA
J: TRBJ1-2
V: TRBV6-5
DNA: TGTGCCAGCAGTCCACAGGCATTCGGGAACTATGGCTACACCTTC
CDR3: CASSPQAFGNYGYTF

size: NA
D: TRBD2
J: TRBJ2-1
V: TRBV7-6
DNA: TGTGCCAGCAGCTTGACTAGCGGGAGCTGGACCTACAATGAGCAGTTCTTC
CDR3: CASSLTSGSWTYNEQFF

size: NA
D: TRBD2
J: TRBJ2-7
V: TRBV27
DNA: TGTGCCAGCAGTTTAACAGCGGGAGGGTACGAGCAGTACTTC
CDR3: CASSLTAGGYEQYF

size: NA
D: NA
J: TRBJ2-5
V: TRBV9
DNA: TGTGCCAGCAGCGCGCAAGAGACCCAGTACTTC
CDR3: CASSAQETQYF

size: NA
D: NA
J: TRBJ1-1
V: TRBV27
DNA: TGTGCCAGCAGGGAGGGGCTGGGCACTGAAGCTTTCTTT
CDR3: CASREGLGTEAFF

size: NA
D: TRBD2
J: TRBJ2-3
V: TRBV4-1
DNA: TGCGCCAGCAGCCAACACGAGACTAGCGCCGGCAGCACAGATACGCAGTATTTT
CDR3: CASSQHETSAGSTDTQYF

size: NA
D: NA
J: TRBJ1-2
V: TRBV7-2
DNA: TGTGCCAGCAGCTTAAGTCCGTTTTTGCTCGGTCGACAGCACTATGGCTACACCTTC
CDR3: CASSLSPFLLGRQHYGYTF

size: few
D: NA
J: TRBJ1-1
V: TRBV6-5
DNA: TGTGCCAGCAGCGTCGTAGTCTCGAACACTGAAGCTTTCTTT
CDR3: CASSVVVSNTEAFF

size: NA
D: TRBD1
J: TRBJ2-7
V: TRBV5-1
DNA: TGCGCCAGCAGCGCCCGGGACAGTGAATTGTACGAGCAGTACTTC
CDR3: CASSARDSELYEQYF

size: NA
D: NA
J: TRBJ2-1
V: TRBV6-1
DNA: TGTGCCAGCAGGGATTGGAGGGGGCTAGGGTTCTTC
CDR3: CASRDWRGLGFF

size: NA
D: TRBD1
J: TRBJ1-2
V: TRBV2
DNA: TGTGCCAGCAGTGAGGCCCCCGGGACAGGTTACGGGAATGGCTACACCTTC
CDR3: CASSEAPGTGYGNGYTF

size: NA
D: TRBD1
J: TRBJ1-5
V: TRBV28
DNA: TGTGCCAGCAGTTCTCTCTCCTTATCGACAGGGGGCCGACAGCCCCAGCATTTT
CDR3: CASSSLSLSTGGRQPQHF

size: NA
D: TRBD2
J: TRBJ2-1
V: TRBV19
DNA: TGTGCCAGTAGTCTCCGCGGGGGGACTAGCGCAAATGAGCAGTTCTTC
CDR3: CASSLRGGTSANEQFF

size: NA
D: NA
J: TRBJ1-1
V: TRBV6-6
DNA: TGTGCCAGCAGTTACGACCAGGTCCTCACTGAAGCTTTCTTT
CDR3: CASSYDQVLTEAFF

size: NA
D: TRBD2
J: TRBJ2-7
V: TRBV28
DNA: TGTGCCAGCAGCCAGAGTAGCGGGAGGATCGGATACGAGCAGTACTTC
CDR3: CASSQSSGRIGYEQYF

size: once
D: TRBD1
J: TRBJ1-2
V: TRBV5-4
DNA: TGTGCCAGCAGCACCGACAGGGGGCGTGGTGGCTACACCTTC
CDR3: CASSTDRGRGGYTF

size: once
D: NA
J: TRBJ2-7
V: TRBV23-1
DNA: TGCGCCAGCAACCCTGGCAGGGTTTGGTTCGGCGAGCAGTACTTC
CDR3: CASNPGRVWFGEQYF

size: NA
D: NA
J: TRBJ2-3
V: TRBV4-3
DNA: TGCGCCAGCAGCCGCGAGCGTAGAAATACGCAGTATTTT
CDR3: CASSRERRNTQYF

size: NA
D: NA
J: TRBJ2-1
V: TRBV4-2
DNA: TGTGCCAGCAGCCCTTCGACACTCCAATCAGATCCCAATGAGCAGTTCTTC
CDR3: CASSPSTLQSDPNEQFF

size: NA
D: NA
J: TRBJ1-5
V: TRBV6-6
DNA: TGTGCCAGCAGTTACTTAGCAGATAGCAATCAGCCCCAGCATTTT
CDR3: CASSYLADSNQPQHF

size: NA
D: TRBD2
J: TRBJ2-5
V: TRBV5-1
DNA: TGCGCCAGCGTAGGACTAGCGGGAGACCAAGAGACCCAGTACTTC
CDR3: CASVGLAGDQETQYF

size: NA
D: TRBD1
J: TRBJ1-1
V: TRBV19
DNA: TGTGCCAGTAACCTCGGGACAGGGAGTCTGTTAGGAGCTTTCTTT
CDR3: CASNLGTGSLLGAFF

size: NA
D: NA
J: TRBJ1-1
V: TRBV5-4
DNA: TGTGCCAGCAGCTTAGGGACAAACACTGAAGCTTTCTTT
CDR3: CASSLGTNTEAFF

size: NA
D: TRBD2
J: TRBJ2-3
V: TRBV5-4
DNA: TGTGCCAGCAGCTTGGAGGGCGGGAGGTCAGATACGCAGTATTTT
CDR3: CASSLEGGRSDTQYF

size: NA
D: NA
J: TRBJ1-3
V: TRBV27
DNA: TGTGCCAGCAGTTTATCGTCTACGCCAGGAAACACCATATATTTT
CDR3: CASSLSSTPGNTIYF

size: NA
D: TRBD1
J: TRBJ2-5
V: TRBV9
DNA: TGTGCCAGCAGCGTAGACAGGGGGCAAGGGGAGACCCAGTACTTC
CDR3: CASSVDRGQGETQYF

size: NA
D: NA
J: TRBJ2-2
V: TRBV2
DNA: TGTGCCAGCAGTGGGGGACGGGGGGCTGAGCTGTTTTTT
CDR3: CASSGGRGAELFF

size: NA
D: TRBD2
J: TRBJ2-7
V: TRBV2
DNA: TGTGCCAGTTGCCCCCTGACTAGCGGATTATACGAGCAGTACTTC
CDR3: CASCPLTSGLYEQYF

size: NA
D: TRBD1
J: TRBJ2-7
V: TRBV27
DNA: TGTGCCAGCAGTTTATTTAGTACAGGGGTCCTCCTGGACGAGCAGTACTTC
CDR3: CASSLFSTGVLLDEQYF

size: NA
D: TRBD2
J: TRBJ2-1
V: TRBV19
DNA: TGTGCCAGTAGTAGACTAGCGGGAGCGCGGTACAATGAGCAGTTCTTC
CDR3: CASSRLAGARYNEQFF

size: NA
D: NA
J: TRBJ1-1
V: TRBV15
DNA: TGTGCCACCAGCAGAGATCGGGGGATGGGTACTGAAGCTTTCTTT
CDR3: CATSRDRGMGTEAFF

size: NA
D: TRBD2
J: TRBJ2-3
V: TRBV6-1
DNA: TGTGCCAGCAGTCACCTAGCGGGAAGCACAGATACGCAGTATTTT
CDR3: CASSHLAGSTDTQYF

size: NA
D: NA
J: TRBJ2-1
V: TRBV7-2
DNA: TGTGCCAGCAGCTTCAGTCCCCGTCGTAATGAGCAGTTCTTC
CDR3: CASSFSPRRNEQFF

size: NA
D: NA
J: TRBJ2-7
V: TRBV10-3
DNA: TGTGCCATCAGGGCGACAGGAGTCTACGAGCAGTACTTC
CDR3: CAIRATGVYEQYF

size: NA
D: TRBD1
J: TRBJ1-5
V: TRBV27
DNA: TGTGCCAGCAGAAGACAGGGGTATAATCAGCCCCAGCATTTT
CDR3: CASRRQGYNQPQHF

size: NA
D: NA
J: TRBJ1-1
V: TRBV30
DNA: TGTGCCTGGAGTGGGGGGGTAGCAGCTTTCTTT
CDR3: CAWSGGVAAFF

size: NA
D: NA
J: TRBJ1-2
V: TRBV5-4
DNA: TGTGCCAGCAGGTTAAGAGGCGGCTACACCTTC
CDR3: CASRLRGGYTF

size: NA
D: NA
J: TRBJ2-7
V: TRBV5-4
DNA: TGTGCCAGCAGCTTCGCGCAGTCAGGGGACGAGCAGTACTTC
CDR3: CASSFAQSGDEQYF

size: NA
D: TRBD1
J: TRBJ2-1
V: TRBV7-2
DNA: TGTGCCAGCAGTATGCTACCGGGACAGGGGAGGGAGAATGAGCAGTTCTTC
CDR3: CASSMLPGQGRENEQFF

size: NA
D: TRBD2
J: TRBJ2-7
V: TRBV27
DNA: TGTGCCAGCAGTTTAAATATAGCGGGCGAGCAGTACTTC
CDR3: CASSLNIAGEQYF

size: NA
D: TRBD1
J: TRBJ1-2
V: TRBV2
DNA: TGTGCCAGTAGCCTCCGGGACAGGGTTGATGGCTACACCTTC
CDR3: CASSLRDRVDGYTF

size: NA
D: NA
J: TRBJ2-1
V: TRBV27
DNA: TGTGCCAGCAGTTATGTCACCCGGAGCGACTCCTACAATGAGCAGTTCTTC
CDR3: CASSYVTRSDSYNEQFF

size: NA
D: NA
J: TRBJ1-2
V: TRBV9
DNA: TGTGCCAGCAGCGTAGACGCCATTGGGGGGTATGGCTACACCTTC
CDR3: CASSVDAIGGYGYTF

size: NA
D: NA
J: TRBJ2-1
V: TRBV9
DNA: TGTGCCAGCAGCAACCCCCGGGGGGCTAGCGAAAATGAGCAGTTCTTC
CDR3: CASSNPRGASENEQFF

size: NA
D: TRBD2
J: TRBJ2-7
V: TRBV5-1
DNA: TGCGCCAGCAGCTTGACTAGCGAGTACGAGCAGTACTTC
CDR3: CASSLTSEYEQYF

size: NA
D: NA
J: TRBJ1-6
V: TRBV19
DNA: TGTGCCAGCCGGCAGGTCAGCTCCTATAATTCACCCCTCCACTTT
CDR3: CASRQVSSYNSPLHF

size: once
D: TRBD1
J: TRBJ2-3
V: TRBV10-1
DNA: TGCGCCAGCAGTGCACAGGGGGGAAACACAGATACGCAGTATTTT
CDR3: CASSAQGGNTDTQYF